The 16 T cell receptor beta chains given below trace back to one sample, sequenced in a study of T cell responses to AZD1222 COVID-19 vaccine. The repertoire was sequenced with immunoSEQ multiplex PCR; TCRdb's copy has only in-frame clones and lacks some. The data hold roughly 180,000 clones, with almost 90% observed a single time. The source was peripheral blood, collected on day 0 of AZD1222 vaccination. The receptors derive from an adult in good health.

This rearrangement joins TRBV6-5 to TRBJ2-3; D is unresolved. CDR3 length equals 13 residues. Trimming cost V 1 base and J 4 bases, with 6 bases left between them. The germline gives CDR1 MNHEY, CDR2 SVGAGI. The CDR3 sequence: CASSYFKADTQYF. Written as DNA, the CDR3 is TGTGCCAGCAGTTACTTTAAGGCAGATACGCAGTATTTT.

J is TRBJ1-1 and V is TRBV12-3 or TRBV12-4, with 9 bases that match TRBD1. This CDR3 region has 13 residues. V gave up 5 bases and J gave up 4 bases; unmatched junction bases: 2. Written as DNA, the CDR3 is TGTGCCAGCAGTACGACAGGGGGCACTGAAGCTTTCTTT. This translates into CASSTTGGTEAFF.

The chain joins TRBV19 to TRBJ1-5; D not certain. Per the germline V gene, CDR1 is LNHDA and CDR2 is SQIVND (reference sequence). CDR3 size: 14 residues. The V end lost 2 bases, the J end lost 7 bases, and 12 bases lay between the germline ends. The CDR3 sequence is CASSIRPGLQPQHF. The DNA of the CDR3 is TGTGCCAGTAGTATACGCCCGGGTTTGCAGCCCCAGCATTTT.

This clone occurred once. The rearrangement uses TRBV13 and TRBJ1-2; D may be TRBD1 (6 bases). Germline-derived CDR1 and CDR2 are PRHDT and FYEKMQ (reference sequence). The CDR3 has 15 residues. Trimming left V 3 bases short and J 4 bases short, with 15 bases between. CDR3 loop: CASSFRRGAGYGYTF. The CDR3, as DNA: TGTGCCAGCAGCTTCAGGCGGGGGGCCGGCTATGGCTACACCTTC.

The genes are TRBV25-1 and TRBJ1-3, with D uncertain. CDR1 is MGHDK, CDR2 SYGVNS, per germline. The CDR3 totals 14 residues. CDR3 sequence (DNA): TGTGGCACCCACACCACACATTCTGGAAACACCATATATTTT. This codes for CGTHTTHSGNTIYF.

This sequence joins TRBV28 and TRBJ1-6; no firm D call. There are 16 residues in the CDR3. V was shortened by 5 bases and J by 0 bases, with 11 bases between the two germline ends. CDR1 is MDHEN and CDR2 is SYDVKM in the germline V gene. The chain's CDR3 is CASSDRAGSYNSPLHF. CDR3 DNA: TGTGCCAGCAGTGACCGGGCTGGCTCCTATAATTCACCCCTCCACTTT.

V gene TRBV6-5 combines with J gene TRBJ1-1; unclear D gene. V gave up 2 bases and J gave up 1 base, with 8 bases separating them. The germline V gene has CDR1 MNHEY and CDR2 SVGAGI. The CDR3 covers 14 residues. CDR3 residues: CASSYRFKNTEAFF. CDR3 DNA sequence: TGTGCCAGCAGTTACAGGTTTAAGAACACTGAAGCTTTCTTT.

This chain connects TRBV9 to TRBJ1-2; a weak D match, TRBD1 (5 bases). Germline CDR1 reads SGDLS; CDR2 reads YYNGEE. V lost 0 bases and J lost 4, with 22 bases in between. This CDR3 region has 18 residues. The CDR3 loop is CASSVATGFTASAYGYTF. In DNA, the CDR3 is TGTGCCAGCAGCGTAGCTACAGGTTTTACAGCGTCGGCCTATGGCTACACCTTC.

The chain has TRBV7-2 and TRBJ1-1; no firm D call. V lost 5 bases and J 1 base, leaving 14 bases between the germline ends. CDR3 length: 15 amino acids. The germline CDR1 and CDR2 sequences are SGHTA and FQGNSA. The CDR3 is CASSLSRRGNTEAFF. CDR3 sequence (DNA): TGTGCCAGCAGCCTCTCCCGCCGGGGGAACACTGAAGCTTTCTTT.

The rearrangement uses TRBV5-4 and TRBJ2-7; 8 bases are a match to TRBD2. The junction had 4 bases not matched to a gene; V was cut back by 0 bases and J by 5 bases. Germline CDR1 reads SGHNT; CDR2 reads YYREEE (reference sequence). CDR3 length: 14 amino acids. Here the CDR3 DNA reads TGTGCCAGCAGCTTGGAGCGGGAGTTAAACGAGCAGTACTTC. Translated: CASSLERELNEQYF.

The gene calls are TRBV24-1 and TRBJ2-2; no reliable D call. Trimming took off 4 bases at V and 2 bases at J, with 4 bases between the two ends. The CDR3 extends over 13 amino acids. Germline-derived CDR1 and CDR2 are KGHDR and SFDVKD. Here the CDR3 DNA reads TGTGCCACCAGTGAACCAAACACCGGGGAGCTGTTTTTT. This translates into CATSEPNTGELFF.

Here the CDR3 DNA reads TGTGCCAGCAGCTTAAGTCTGAGTTACGAGCAGTACTTC. Amino acids: CASSLSLSYEQYF. The V and J genes are TRBV11-1 and TRBJ2-7; D gene unclear. The V end lost 2 bases, the J end lost 4 bases, and 9 bases lay between the germline ends. Germline lookup yields CDR1 SGHAT and CDR2 FQDESV (reference sequence). This CDR3 is built from 13 residues.

The gene calls are TRBV30 and TRBJ1-6, with TRBD1 as a possible D gene (5 bases). V was cut by 2 bases and J by 10 bases, with 12 bases left in between. CDR1 is GTSNPN and CDR2 is SVGIG in the germline V gene (reference sequence). This CDR3 contains 13 residues. CDR3 coding DNA: TGTGCCTGGAGTTTGGGGGGGTTCTCACCCCTCCACTTT. It translates to CAWSLGGFSPLHF.

This rearrangement joins TRBV3-1 (or the pseudogene TRBV3-2) to TRBJ2-1; no firm D call. V was trimmed by 3 bases and J by 6 bases, leaving 9 bases between them. The CDR3 runs 13 residues. CDR1 is LGHDT, CDR2 YNNKEL, per germline (reference sequence). CDR3 loop: CASSHGSLNEQFF. The CDR3 DNA follows: TGTGCCAGCAGCCACGGCTCACTCAATGAGCAGTTCTTC.

The chain is built from TRBV5-1 and TRBJ1-1; D is possibly TRBD1 (5 bases). V dropped 6 bases and J dropped 1 base, with 10 bases sitting between them. Per the germline V gene, CDR1 is SGHRS and CDR2 is YFSETQ. The CDR3 consists of 13 residues. CDR3 in amino acids: CASTLGANTEAFF. The CDR3 coding sequence is TGCGCCAGCACGCTAGGGGCGAACACTGAAGCTTTCTTT.

This sequence joins TRBV10-1 and TRBJ2-1; no clear D gene. The CDR3 is 16 residues long. V was shortened by 0 bases and J by 2 bases, with 11 bases between the two germline ends. CDR1 is WNHNN and CDR2 is SYGVQD in the germline V gene (reference sequence). The CDR3 DNA is TGCGCCAGCAGTGAGTCGCCAAGAGTCCCCTACAATGAGCAGTTCTTC. It translates to CASSESPRVPYNEQFF.